This passage covers 31 T cell receptor beta chains from one sample sequenced in a study of immune evolution from preneoplasia to lung adenocarcinoma. The protocol was immunoSEQ multiplex PCR, while the TCRdb copy is restricted to in-frame clones and leaves out a portion. Among several thousand clones listed, 76% were seen once. Material for sequencing was FFPE minimally invasive lung adenocarcinoma tissue. The receptor source for this set is a person aged 60-79 years with lung adenocarcinoma.

The chain is built from TRBV6-1 and TRBJ2-5, with 12 nucleotides matching TRBD2. The CDR3 loop spans 15 amino acids. Trimming cost V 3 bases and J 4 bases; bases outside gene matches: 3. Germline assignment: CDR1 MNHNS and CDR2 SASEGT. CDR3 in amino acids: CASSEPTSGRETQYF. The CDR3 nucleotides read TGTGCCAGCAGTGAGCCGACTAGCGGGAGAGAGACCCAGTACTTC.

This rearrangement joins TRBV12-5 to TRBJ2-5; the D is unclear. V lost 2 bases and J lost 2, with 6 bases in between. This CDR3 has 13 amino acids. Per germline, CDR1 LGHNT and CDR2 FRNRAP. CDR3 DNA: TGTGCTAGTGGTTTGACAGAACAAGAGACCCAGTACTTC. Amino acid sequence: CASGLTEQETQYF.

Judged by abundance, this clone is medium-sized. The chain combines TRBV11-3 with TRBJ2-1; D not resolved. The length of the CDR3 is 14 residues. Germline values: CDR1 SGHNT, CDR2 YENEEA. Between the trimmed V and J ends, which lost 0 bases and 8 bases, there was a span of 11 bases. CDR3 nucleotide sequence: TGTGCCAGCAGCTTAGATACAACGGATGATGAGCAGTTCTTC. Protein: CASSLDTTDDEQFF.

This clone appeared a few times. The chain has TRBV6-1 and TRBJ1-1; possible D gene TRBD1, 5 bases. Germline V gene sequence: CDR1 MNHNS, CDR2 SASEGT. V dropped 6 bases and J dropped 1 base, with 9 bases sitting between them. The CDR3 runs 13 residues. CDR3: CASRATANTEAFF. The CDR3 DNA reads TGTGCCAGCAGGGCGACAGCGAACACTGAAGCTTTCTTT.

This chain uses TRBV28 with TRBJ2-3, with TRBD1 identical over 7 bases. The ends lost 3 bases at V and 0 bases at J; junction bases unmatched: 15. This CDR3 is 19 amino acids long. From germline, CDR1 is MDHEN and CDR2 SYDVKM. CDR3 in DNA: TGTGCCAGCAGTTTTTTCCTACCCCTGACAGGGTCAAGCACAGATACGCAGTATTTT. It encodes CASSFFLPLTGSSTDTQYF.

The J gene is TRBJ2-2, the V gene TRBV19, with 12 bases matching TRBD2. Germline CDR1 reads LNHDA; CDR2 reads SQIVND (reference sequence). The junction had 9 bases not matched to a gene; V was cut back by 0 bases and J by 7 bases. This CDR3 comprises 18 residues. Here the CDR3 reads CASSIDRLAGGYVGELFF. In nucleotides, the CDR3 is TGTGCCAGTAGTATAGATCGGCTAGCGGGAGGGTACGTCGGGGAGCTGTTTTTT.

J is TRBJ1-2 and V is TRBV2; possible D gene TRBD1, 6 bases. The CDR3 extends over 14 amino acids. The V gene's germline CDR1 is SNHLY and CDR2 FYNNEI. Trimming stripped 9 bases from V and 3 bases from J, with 17 bases between. In DNA form, the CDR3 reads TGTGCCAGACGAACAGGGTTTAGTTACTATGGCTACACCTTC. Encoded protein: CARRTGFSYYGYTF.

This chain links TRBV5-6 with TRBJ1-1; 7 nucleotides agree with TRBD1. CDR3 length equals 16 residues. After removal of 0 bases from V and 0 bases from J, the junction contained 5 bases not matched to a gene. Germline V lookup: CDR1 SGHDT, CDR2 YYEEEE. For the CDR3, the DNA is TGTGCCAGCAGCTTGGCGGCGACAGGGATGAACACTGAAGCTTTCTTT. The encoded protein is CASSLAATGMNTEAFF.

The chain couples TRBV19 to TRBJ1-5, with 11 nucleotides matching TRBD1. This CDR3 comprises 15 residues. CDR1 LNHDA and CDR2 SQIVND come from the germline V gene (reference sequence). V lost 4 bases to trimming and J lost 4 bases; unmatched junction nucleotides: 3. The CDR3 sequence is CASSTWDRGNQPQHF. CDR3 sequence (DNA): TGTGCCAGTAGTACCTGGGACAGGGGGAATCAGCCCCAGCATTTT.

This rearrangement joins TRBV4-1 to TRBJ1-5, with D possibly being TRBD1 (6 bases). CDR3 length: 18 amino acids. V was cut by 0 bases and J by 0 bases, with 15 bases left in between. Germline V gene lookup returns CDR1 MGHRA and CDR2 YSYEKL. The CDR3 is CASSQDRAGAYSNQPQHF. CDR3 in DNA: TGCGCCAGCAGCCAAGATAGGGCAGGGGCTTATAGCAATCAGCCCCAGCATTTT.

This chain's CDR3 is CATSRDPPARDFHSYEQYF. In DNA, the CDR3 is TGTGCCACCAGCAGAGATCCCCCTGCCCGGGACTTTCACTCCTACGAGCAGTACTTC. The chain uses TRBV15 and TRBJ2-5; TRBD2 is a possible D gene (6 bases). The end of the DNA fits TRBJ2-7 better, so the J call may be wrong. The CDR3 length is 19 residues. Germline values: CDR1 LNHNV, CDR2 YYDKDF (reference sequence).

The V and J genes are TRBV14 and TRBJ1-1, with D possibly being TRBD1 (5 bases). Germline V CDR1 and CDR2: SGHDN, FVKESK. Trimming stripped 1 base from V and 5 bases from J, with 17 bases between. CDR3 length: 16 residues. The CDR3 nucleotides are TGTGCCAGCAGCCAAGCTGGGGGGGACCAGTTTACTGAAGCTTTCTTT. This encodes CASSQAGGDQFTEAFF.

The rearrangement uses TRBV29-1 and TRBJ2-7; either TRBD1 or TRBD2 may supply D (5 bases each). Germline V gives CDR1 SQVTM, CDR2 ANQGSEA. V lost 6 bases and J lost 3, with 12 bases in between. This CDR3 has 12 amino acids. CDR3 in DNA: TGCAGCGTCCGGGACGGAGACTACGAGCAGTACTTC. Protein product: CSVRDGDYEQYF.

The rearrangement uses TRBV9 and TRBJ2-7; no clear D. Germline-derived CDR1 and CDR2 are SGDLS and YYNGEE. Deletions cut 4 bases from V and 2 bases from J, with 16 bases between. The CDR3 contains 15 residues. In nucleotides, the CDR3 is TGTGCCAGCAGCCTGGGGTGGCAGGCTACCTACGAGCAGTACTTC. Its protein product is CASSLGWQATYEQYF.

This clone counts as medium-sized (0.01 to 0.1%). This chain uses TRBV27 with TRBJ2-2; D gene uncertain. The V and J ends lost 5 bases and 4 bases respectively, with 17 bases between them. CDR1 and CDR2 (germline): MNHEY, SMNVEV (reference sequence). The CDR3 length is 16 residues. The CDR3 loop reads CASSAFGPASTGELFF. Written as DNA, the CDR3 is TGTGCCAGCAGTGCCTTCGGGCCGGCGAGCACCGGGGAGCTGTTTTTT.

The J gene is TRBJ2-1, the V gene TRBV7-9; D not certain. Germline V gene sequence: CDR1 SEHNR, CDR2 FQNEAQ (reference sequence). There are 15 residues in the CDR3. V lost 8 bases, J lost 0 bases, and 14 bases lay in between. CDR3 nucleotides: TGTGCCAGCGTTCCTGACGGAAGCTCCTACAATGAGCAGTTCTTC. It specifies CASVPDGSSYNEQFF. Filled out from reference TRBV7-9 and TRBJ2-1, the complete variable domain reads DTGVSQNPRHKITKRGQNVTFRCDPISEHNRLYWYRQTLGQGPEFLTYFQNEAQLEKSRLLSDRFSAERPKGSFSTLEIQRTEQGDSAMYLCASVPDGSSYNEQFFGPGTRLTVL.

The rearrangement joins TRBV27 to TRBJ2-3, with unresolved D. CDR3 length: 14 amino acids. Germline V gene sequence: CDR1 MNHEY, CDR2 SMNVEV (reference sequence). Trimming took off 0 bases at V and 6 bases at J, with 10 bases between the two ends. CDR3 residues: CASSLSRSSDTQYF. The CDR3 region has the DNA TGTGCCAGCAGTTTATCGAGAAGCAGCGATACGCAGTATTTT.

This sequence joins TRBV5-1 and TRBJ2-3; TRBD2 matches at 10 bases. This CDR3 comprises 15 residues. J was trimmed by 3 bases and V by 0 bases; bases with no gene match: 1. Germline CDR1 and CDR2: SGHRS and YFSETQ. Here the CDR3 reads CASSLELAGTDTQYF. In DNA form, the CDR3 reads TGCGCCAGCAGCTTGGAACTAGCGGGGACAGATACGCAGTATTTT.

The J gene is TRBJ1-4, the V gene TRBV15, with TRBD1 matching 10 bases. Germline values: CDR1 LNHNV, CDR2 YYDKDF (reference sequence). The CDR3 is 14 amino acids. J gave up 8 bases and V 3 bases, and 3 bases lay outside the gene matches. Here the CDR3 reads CATSRGQGREKLFF. The DNA of the CDR3 is TGTGCCACCAGCAGGGGACAGGGGAGAGAAAAACTGTTTTTT.

V is TRBV29-1 and J is TRBJ2-4; TRBD1 matches at 9 bases. V lost 7 bases to trimming and J lost 2 bases; unmatched junction nucleotides: 6. The CDR3 is 14 amino acids. CDR1 SQVTM and CDR2 ANQGSEA come from the germline V gene. CDR3 DNA sequence: TGCAGCGCCGGGACAGGGATGCCCAAAAACATTCAGTACTTC. Its protein product is CSAGTGMPKNIQYF.

This chain uses TRBV6-4 with TRBJ2-2; D is unresolved. The germline CDR1 and CDR2 sequences are MRHNA and SNTAGT. The germline V and J ends were trimmed by 0 bases and 3 bases, with 2 bases remaining between them. The CDR3 has 13 amino acids. The CDR3, as DNA: TGTGCCAGCAGTGACTCGGACACCGGGGAGCTGTTTTTT. Translated, it gives CASSDSDTGELFF.

This clone has just one count. This chain links TRBV18 with TRBJ2-7, with D perhaps assigned TRBD1 or TRBD2 (5 bases each). Deletions cut 3 bases from V and 6 bases from J, with 12 bases between. Germline CDR1 KGHSH, CDR2 LQKENI. The CDR3 runs 13 residues. The CDR3 loop reads CASSPSRDGEQYF. The CDR3 DNA follows: TGTGCCAGCTCACCTTCCCGGGACGGCGAGCAGTACTTC.

The rearrangement joins TRBV12-5 to TRBJ2-5, with TRBD1 matching over 7 bases. The CDR3 is made up of 13 amino acids. Trimming cost V 9 bases and J 0 bases; bases outside gene matches: 4. Looked up from germline, CDR1 is LGHNT and CDR2 is FRNRAP. The CDR3 sequence: CASRDSNQETQYF. The CDR3 coding sequence is TGTGCTAGCCGGGACAGCAACCAAGAGACCCAGTACTTC.

This clone was detected only once. This sequence joins TRBV19 and TRBJ2-7, with D tentatively TRBD2 (6 bases). V dropped 5 bases and J dropped 3 bases, with 14 bases sitting between them. This CDR3 contains 14 residues. Germline CDR1 LNHDA, CDR2 SQIVND (reference sequence). The CDR3 here is CASSLRTKYYEQYF. The DNA for the CDR3 is TGTGCCAGTAGTCTAAGGACTAAGTACTACGAGCAGTACTTC. The complete variable domain, with remaining parts taken from reference TRBV19 and TRBJ2-7, reads DGGITQSPKYLFRKEGQNVTLSCEQNLNHDAMYWYRQDPGQGLRLIYYSQIVNDFQKGDIAEGYSVSREKKESFPLTVTSAQKNPTAFYLCASSLRTKYYEQYFGPGTRLTVT.

J is TRBJ2-3 and V is TRBV6-1; 7 bases are a match to TRBD2. Per germline, CDR1 MNHNS and CDR2 SASEGT. The CDR3 length is 15 residues. V dropped 3 bases and J dropped 4; count of bases not matched to a gene: 7. CDR3 protein: CASSDRLGGADTQYF. As DNA, the CDR3 is TGTGCCAGCAGTGACCGCCTGGGGGGGGCAGATACGCAGTATTTT.

The rearrangement uses TRBV7-9 and TRBJ2-5; 11 bases fit TRBD2. The length of the CDR3 is 16 residues. Trimming removed 4 bases from V and 1 base from J; junction bases left unmatched: 5. CDR1 is SEHNR and CDR2 is FQNEAQ in the germline V gene (reference sequence). The CDR3 is CASSSRLAGFQETQYF. The CDR3 nucleotides read TGTGCCAGCAGCTCTCGACTAGCGGGATTCCAAGAGACCCAGTACTTC.

The genes are TRBV30 and TRBJ2-1; 10 nucleotides agree with TRBD2. The CDR3 has 16 amino acids. CDR1 and CDR2 from the germline V gene are GTSNPN and SVGIG (reference sequence). With 3 bases clipped from V and 9 bases from J, the junction kept 14 bases outside the gene matches. In DNA form, the CDR3 reads TGTGCCTGGAGCCAGGGACTAGCGTACAACACCGCTGAGCAGTTCTTC. Protein product: CAWSQGLAYNTAEQFF.

CDR3 sequence: CASSLAWGLEQPQHF. CDR3 in DNA: TGTGCCAGCAGTTTGGCGTGGGGGCTGGAGCAGCCCCAGCATTTT. The chain joins TRBV27 to TRBJ1-5; D may be TRBD1 (6 bases). V lost 3 bases, J lost 7 bases, and 16 bases lay in between. The CDR3 is 15 residues long. Germline CDR1 MNHEY, CDR2 SMNVEV (reference sequence).

The chain uses TRBV5-1 and TRBJ2-5, with 9 bases matching TRBD2. Germline loops: CDR1 SGHRS, CDR2 YFSETQ. The CDR3 consists of 15 residues. With V trimmed by 2 bases and J by 5 bases, 7 bases remained unmatched. This CDR3 reads CASSLKAGGDETQYF. The DNA of the CDR3 is TGCGCCAGCAGCTTAAAAGCGGGAGGAGATGAGACCCAGTACTTC. The full variable domain, its missing parts supplied by reference TRBV5-1 and TRBJ2-5, is KAGVTQTPRYLIKTRGQQVTLSCSPISGHRSVSWYQQTPGQGLQFLFEYFSETQRNKGNFPGRFSGRQFSNSRSEMNVSTLELGDSALYLCASSLKAGGDETQYFGPGTRLLVL.

CDR3 nucleotides: TGTGCCAGCAGCTCAGGGATGGATACGCAGTATTTT. As protein: CASSSGMDTQYF. This chain joins TRBV11-1 and TRBJ2-3; D might be TRBD1 (5 bases). V shed 4 bases and J shed 6 bases, with 8 bases lying between them. The length of the CDR3 is 12 residues. CDR1 and CDR2 (germline): SGHAT, FQDESV (reference sequence).

V is TRBV6-6 and J is TRBJ1-2, with D perhaps TRBD1 (6 bases). This CDR3 contains 13 residues. Trimming removed 6 bases at V and 8 bases at J, with 16 bases between. CDR1 is MNHNY and CDR2 is SVGAGI in the germline V gene (reference sequence). The CDR3 bases are TGTGCCAGCAGCCCCACAGGGCTGGGGGGCTACACCTTC. Its protein is CASSPTGLGGYTF.